Listed here are 7 T cell receptor beta chains from one sample, sequenced in a study of CD8+ T cells in alopecia areata. Extracted RNA was reverse transcribed into cDNA, the sequencing template. The table came from immunoSEQ multiplex PCR; TCRdb's copy has only in-frame clones and leaves some out. The sample contains some 45,000 clones, about nine tenths of which appear only once. Regarding treatment: oral pan-JAK inhibitor, 5-10 mg twice daily. The input for sequencing was CD8+ T cells sorted from blood, taken at week 24, from a patient treated with tofacitinib. These receptors came from a human donor with alopecia areata.

The genes are TRBV7-2 and TRBJ2-7; D not certain. The germline V gene encodes CDR1 SGHTA and CDR2 FQGNSA. This CDR3 comprises 14 residues. V lost 2 bases and J 0 bases, leaving 8 bases between the germline ends. CDR3 DNA: TGTGCCAGCAGCTTAATCCCGGACTCCTACGAGCAGTACTTC. Translation: CASSLIPDSYEQYF. Supplemented by reference TRBV7-2 and TRBJ2-7, the full variable domain reads GAGVSQSPSNKVTEKGKDVELRCDPISGHTALYWYRQSLGQGLEFLIYFQGNSAPDKSGLPSDRFSAERTGGSVSTLTIQRTQQEDSAVYLCASSLIPDSYEQYFGPGTRLTVT.

The chain couples TRBV7-8 to TRBJ2-7; TRBD1 is a possible D gene (6 bases). Germline CDR1 SGHVS, CDR2 FQNEAQ. V gave up 3 bases and J gave up 0 bases, with 24 bases separating them. The CDR3 length is 19 residues. The CDR3 bases are TGTGCCAGCAGCTTTCCCGGACAAGGGGGATCCCATCTCTCCTACGAGCAGTACTTC. Translation gives CASSFPGQGGSHLSYEQYF.

The genes are TRBV19 and TRBJ1-1; no definite D call. V was cut by 8 bases and J by 0 bases, with 25 bases left in between. CDR3 size: 18 residues. Germline V gives CDR1 LNHDA, CDR2 SQIVND (reference sequence). The DNA of the CDR3 is TGTGCCAGTCTACCCGAGCGAGGCGTAGGTCCGATGAACACTGAAGCTTTCTTT. Protein sequence: CASLPERGVGPMNTEAFF.

The chain has TRBV9 and TRBJ1-2, with D uncertain. Germline V gives CDR1 SGDLS, CDR2 YYNGEE. The CDR3 length is 16 residues. Deletions cut 0 bases from V and 0 bases from J, with 12 bases between. Here the CDR3 DNA reads TGTGCCAGCAGCGTAGCACCGGGCCGGGCTAACTATGGCTACACCTTC. It specifies CASSVAPGRANYGYTF.

The count of this clone is one. The rearrangement links TRBV27 to TRBJ2-7; 7 nucleotides match TRBD2. The CDR3 runs 13 residues. CDR1 is MNHEY and CDR2 is SMNVEV in the germline V gene (reference sequence). Trimming at V came to 5 bases and at J to 3 bases, leaving 4 bases not matched to a gene. CDR3 sequence (DNA): TGTGCCAGCAGTCTCGCGGGGGACTACGAGCAGTACTTC. It encodes CASSLAGDYEQYF.

The V and J genes are TRBV7-9 and TRBJ2-5, with TRBD2 matching 9 bases. Germline-derived CDR1 and CDR2 are SEHNR and FQNEAQ (reference sequence). V trimming: 5 bases; J trimming: 7 bases; junction bases outside the gene matches: 8. The length of the CDR3 is 14 residues. DNA of the CDR3: TGTGCCAGCAGCCCTCCGGGACTAGCCCTGACCCAGTACTTC. This encodes CASSPPGLALTQYF.

V is TRBV27 and J is TRBJ2-7; D is perhaps TRBD1 or TRBD2 (7 bases each). The CDR3 length is 16 residues. V was pared by 6 bases and J by 2 bases, with 20 bases between. Germline assignment: CDR1 MNHEY and CDR2 SMNVEV (reference sequence). The CDR3 sequence is CASRWEGAGAAYEQYF. The CDR3 DNA sequence: TGTGCCAGCAGATGGGAGGGGGCGGGGGCCGCCTACGAGCAGTACTTC.